The 7 T cell receptor beta chains below all came from one sample that was sequenced in a study of blood T cells in healthy people across ages. Using a J-beta primer mix together with a sample-barcoded 5' primer, a second PCR was run for roughly 6 to 11 cycles. TCRdb recomputed calls from the 5' RACE reads with MiXCR, one row per CDR3 protein. The repertoire holds over a million distinct CDR3 sequences, with over 35% as singletons. Sequenced material: blood. The receptor set was obtained from a woman aged 55-75 years in good health.

The chain joins TRBV5-6 to TRBJ2-5; TRBD1 might be the D (5 bases). This CDR3 is 11 amino acids long. Trimming stripped 3 bases from V and 11 bases from J, with 11 bases between. Germline loops: CDR1 SGHDT, CDR2 YYEEEE. DNA of the CDR3: TGTGCCAGCAGCTCTCCAGGGCCGCAGTACTTC. Its translation: CASSSPGPQYF.

As to this clonotype: Likely a read error: the CDR3 ends without its conserved phenylalanine or tryptophan. The chain joins TRBV5-1 to TRBJ2-3; 7 nucleotides line up with TRBD2. V was pared by 4 bases and J by 6 bases, with 8 bases of the junction left unmatched. The CDR3 loop spans 14 amino acids. CDR1 SGHRS and CDR2 YFSETQ come from the germline V gene. CDR3 DNA sequence: TGCGCCAGCAGCAATGGACTAGAAGGTGATACGCAGTATTTA. Its translation is CASSNGLEGDTQYL.

The chain links TRBV6-2 or TRBV6-3 to TRBJ2-2; D is uncertain. V was shortened by 4 bases and J by 4 bases, with 10 bases between the two germline ends. The germline V gene encodes CDR1 MNHEY and CDR2 SVGEGT. CDR3 size: 14 residues. The CDR3 coding sequence is TGTGCCAGCAGTTCCGGGTCGAGCACCGGGGAGCTGTTTTTT. The encoded protein is CASSSGSSTGELFF.

This clonotype was observed many times. This chain joins TRBV10-3 and TRBJ2-1; 7 nucleotides match TRBD2. Germline V lookup: CDR1 ENHRY, CDR2 SYGVKD. The ends lost 4 bases at V and 5 bases at J; junction bases unmatched: 8. The CDR3 has 15 residues. The CDR3: CAISALPAGHNEQFF. The CDR3 nucleotides are TGTGCCATCAGTGCCCTACCAGCGGGGCACAATGAGCAGTTCTTC.

V and J are TRBV10-3 and TRBJ1-2; D call uncertain. CDR3 length equals 15 residues. Germline V gene lookup returns CDR1 ENHRY and CDR2 SYGVKD. Trimming removed 6 bases at V and 4 bases at J, with 18 bases between. The CDR3 DNA follows: TGTGCCATCAGCGAGGACCAATCAAGACTCTATGGCTACACCTTC. Translated, it gives CAISEDQSRLYGYTF.

The chain links TRBV10-2 to TRBJ2-7; D uncertain. This CDR3 comprises 12 residues. Germline lookup yields CDR1 WSHSY and CDR2 SAAADI. The ends were cut back, 3 bases at V and 2 bases at J, with 5 bases in the middle. As DNA, the CDR3 is TGCGCCAGCAGTGACAACACCTACGAGCAGTACTTC. This sequence encodes CASSDNTYEQYF.

The chain is built from TRBV5-1 and TRBJ2-3, with 11 bases aligning to TRBD2. V lost 5 bases and J lost 2; bases outside the gene matches: 7. CDR1 is SGHRS and CDR2 is YFSETQ in the germline V gene. CDR3 length: 16 residues. DNA for the CDR3: TGCGCCAGCAGTACCGGGACTAGCGGATTCACAGATACGCAGTATTTT. Residues: CASSTGTSGFTDTQYF.